A single sample is the source of the 4 T cell receptor beta chains below, sequenced in a study of molecular identifiers for immune sequencing clone quantification. TCRdb redid the calling of the PCR reads with MiXCR, one entry per CDR3 protein. The table lists around 300,000 distinct CDR3 sequences, about 23% of them singletons. Sequenced material: naive CD8+ T cells from blood, with Jurkat cell RNA spiked in. Indicated subset: FACS-sorted CD8+CD4-CCR7+CD45RA+ naive T cells. The receptors shown here come from a human donor in good health. Some libraries in this study had Jurkat cell RNA spiked in.

Ten or more counts support this clonotype. The chain links TRBV3-1 to TRBJ1-1; no firm D call. Looked up from germline, CDR1 is LGHDT and CDR2 is YNNKEL (reference sequence). Deletions cut 7 bases from V and 5 bases from J, with 17 bases between. CDR3 length equals 14 residues. The CDR3 is CASKPSRDRTEAFF. The DNA for the CDR3 is TGTGCCAGCAAGCCCTCTAGGGATCGAACTGAAGCTTTCTTT.

The chain uses TRBV14 and TRBJ2-7; D is undetermined. The CDR3 is 11 residues long. V shed 0 bases and J shed 10 bases, with 7 bases lying between them. In germline, CDR1 is SGHDN, CDR2 FVKESK. CDR3: CASSQDLDQYF. CDR3 nucleotides: TGTGCCAGCAGCCAAGATTTGGATCAGTACTTC.

Notes on this clonotype: Germline is not matched at one junction end, which may reflect a read error. This rearrangement joins TRBV4-3 to TRBJ2-3, with 9 bases matching TRBD2. Per germline, CDR1 LGHNA and CDR2 YSLEER. This CDR3 region has 16 residues. The CDR3 bases are TGCGCCAGCAGCCAAGAGGGACTAGCTGACACAGATACGCGGTATTTT. This translates into CASSQEGLADTDTRYF.

This clonotype was seen more than once but under ten times. The chain links TRBV3-1 to TRBJ2-7; D is perhaps TRBD1 (7 bases). The length of the CDR3 is 13 residues. V was cut by 5 bases and J by 4 bases, with 12 bases left in between. CDR1 is LGHDT, CDR2 YNNKEL, per germline (reference sequence). CDR3 sequence: CASSNAGGYEQYF. The CDR3 DNA reads as TGTGCCAGCAGCAACGCAGGGGGGTACGAGCAGTACTTC.